This T cell receptor (beta chain) was sequenced in a study of PD-L1 blockade in urothelial cancer. Study summary: The study started patients on atezolizumab around 2014, giving 1,200 mg intravenously every 3 weeks. Blood analysis took place 3 weeks (second dose) and 6 weeks after treatment start. Previous chemotherapy exposure amounted to 0 to 3 regimens for patients. Overall study findings and caveats: When measured at 3 weeks, tumor-associated blood clones expanded more in durable-benefit patients.

Points on this clone: The antigen is not known.

Assay: immunoSEQ multiplex PCR; the TCRdb copy retains only in-frame clones and omits some. The table lists tens of thousands of clones, approximately 80% of them singletons. Time point described: peripheral blood 6 weeks after treatment start. The CDR3 consists of 13 residues. Trimming cost V 2 bases and J 5 bases, with 10 bases left between them. Germline-derived CDR1 and CDR2 are MNHNS and SASEGT. The chain links TRBV6-1 to TRBJ2-7; D is unresolved. Sequencing used PBMCs, obtained around atezolizumab (anti-PD-L1) treatment. This TCR was sampled from a man between 65 and 80 years old with urothelial cancer. The CDR3 loop is CASSEIRRNEQYF. DNA of the CDR3: TGTGCCAGCAGTGAAATACGTAGAAACGAGCAGTACTTC.